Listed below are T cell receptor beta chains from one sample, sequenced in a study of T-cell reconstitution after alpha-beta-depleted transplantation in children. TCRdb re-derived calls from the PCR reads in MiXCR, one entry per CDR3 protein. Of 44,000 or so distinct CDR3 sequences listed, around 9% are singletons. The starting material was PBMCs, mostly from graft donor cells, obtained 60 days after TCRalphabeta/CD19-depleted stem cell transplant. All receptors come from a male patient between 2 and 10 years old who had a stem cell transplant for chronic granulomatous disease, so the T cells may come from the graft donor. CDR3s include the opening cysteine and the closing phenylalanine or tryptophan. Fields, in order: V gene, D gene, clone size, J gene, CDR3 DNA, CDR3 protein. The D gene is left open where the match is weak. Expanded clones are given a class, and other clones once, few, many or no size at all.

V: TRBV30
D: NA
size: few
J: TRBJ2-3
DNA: TGTGCCTGGAGTGTAGTCAGGGTGGCAGATACGCAGTATTTT
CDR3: CAWSVVRVADTQYF

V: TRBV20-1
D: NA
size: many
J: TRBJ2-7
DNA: TGCAGTGCTAGAAGTGGAGTGTACCCCTACGAGCAGTACTTC
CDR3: CSARSGVYPYEQYF

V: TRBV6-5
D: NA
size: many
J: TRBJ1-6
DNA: TGTGCCGCCCTCCGGGGAAATAATTCACCCCTCCACTTT
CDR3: CAALRGNNSPLHF

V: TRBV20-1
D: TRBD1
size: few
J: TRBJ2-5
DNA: TGCAGTGCTAGAGATATTGGGCAGAAGGGACAGGGCCCACAAGAGACCCAGTACTTC
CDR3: CSARDIGQKGQGPQETQYF

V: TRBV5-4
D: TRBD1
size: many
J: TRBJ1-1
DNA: TGTGCCAGCAGCTTGGACGACAGGGTGAGCACTGAAGCTTTCTTT
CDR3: CASSLDDRVSTEAFF

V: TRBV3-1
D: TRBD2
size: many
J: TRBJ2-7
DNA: TGTGCCAGCAGCCCAAGATCTAGCGGGAGACGCGGCGAGCAGTACTTC
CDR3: CASSPRSSGRRGEQYF

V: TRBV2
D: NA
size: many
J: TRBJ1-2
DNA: TGTGCCAGCAAGCCATCGGGACAAAAGAACTATGGCTACACCTTC
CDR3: CASKPSGQKNYGYTF

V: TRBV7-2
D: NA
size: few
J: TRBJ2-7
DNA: TGTGCCAGCAGAGCCCCTGGGGCCTCCTACGAGCAGTACTTC
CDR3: CASRAPGASYEQYF

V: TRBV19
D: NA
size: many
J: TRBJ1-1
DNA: TGTGCCAGTAAGGCAGGGTCGGGATCTGAAGCTTTCTTT
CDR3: CASKAGSGSEAFF

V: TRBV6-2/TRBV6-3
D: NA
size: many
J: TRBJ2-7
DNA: TGTGCTTCTGGAAGGACCTACGAGCAGTACTTC
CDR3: CASGRTYEQYF

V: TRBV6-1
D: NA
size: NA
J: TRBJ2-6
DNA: TGTGCCAGCAGGTTCCGATCCTCCGGCTCTGGGGCCAACGTCCTGACTTTC
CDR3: CASRFRSSGSGANVLTF

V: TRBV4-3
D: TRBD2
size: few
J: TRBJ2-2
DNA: TGCGCCAGCAGCCAAGAAGGGTCCGGGGGGGCTGGGGAGCTGTTTTTT
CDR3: CASSQEGSGGAGELFF

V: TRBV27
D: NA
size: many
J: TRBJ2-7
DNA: TGTGCCAGCAGTTTTGCCAGGACCTACGAGCAGTACTTC
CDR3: CASSFARTYEQYF

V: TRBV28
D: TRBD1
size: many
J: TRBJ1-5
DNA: TGTGCCAGCAGTTTATATGGACAGGGGGTAAGCAATCAGCCCCAGCATTTT
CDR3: CASSLYGQGVSNQPQHF

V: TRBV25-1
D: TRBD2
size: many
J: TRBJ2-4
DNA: TGTGCCAGCAGCACTCGTGAGCGGGAGGGCATTCAGTACTTC
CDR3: CASSTREREGIQYF

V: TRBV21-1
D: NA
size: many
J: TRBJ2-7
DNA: TGTGCCAGCAGCAAAGTAGGAAGGGACGAGCAGTACTTC
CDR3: CASSKVGRDEQYF

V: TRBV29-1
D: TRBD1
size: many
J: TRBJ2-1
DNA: TGCAGCGTTGATGGGACAGGGGGAGCTAGGGGGAAGCAGTTCTTC
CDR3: CSVDGTGGARGKQFF

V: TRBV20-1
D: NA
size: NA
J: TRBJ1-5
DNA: TGCAGTGCTACAGACAGAAGCAATCAGCCCCAGCATTTT
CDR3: CSATDRSNQPQHF

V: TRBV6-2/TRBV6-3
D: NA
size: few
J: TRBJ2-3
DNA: TGTGCCAGCAGTTACTCATTTGACAGCGGCCCCGATACGCAGTATTTT
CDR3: CASSYSFDSGPDTQYF

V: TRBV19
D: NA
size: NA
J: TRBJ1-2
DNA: TGTGCCAGTGGGGATCGGGGCTACACCTTC
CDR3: CASGDRGYTF

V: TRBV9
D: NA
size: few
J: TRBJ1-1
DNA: TGTGCCAGCAGCGTAGGTCCGGGGGCGATCACTGAAGCTTTCTTT
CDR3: CASSVGPGAITEAFF

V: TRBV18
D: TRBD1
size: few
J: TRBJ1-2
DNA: TGTGCCAGCTTCTCCGGGACAGTACCCTTTTATGGCTACACCTTC
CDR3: CASFSGTVPFYGYTF

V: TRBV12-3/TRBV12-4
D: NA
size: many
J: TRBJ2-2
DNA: TGTGCCAGCATCTTAGCGGTCGCGAACACCGGGGAGCTGTTTTTT
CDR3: CASILAVANTGELFF

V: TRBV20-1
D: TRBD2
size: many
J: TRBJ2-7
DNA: TGCAGTGCTAGAGATAAGCGGGAGAGGGGCGAGCAGTACTTC
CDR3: CSARDKRERGEQYF

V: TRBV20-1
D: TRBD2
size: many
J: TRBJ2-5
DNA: TGCAGTGCTAGAGGGTGGGCGGGAGCCGGGGCGGAGACCCAGTACTTC
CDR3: CSARGWAGAGAETQYF

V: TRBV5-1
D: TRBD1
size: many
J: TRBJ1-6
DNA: TGCGCCAGCAGCGCATGGGACAGGGGCAATTCACCCCTCCACTTT
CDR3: CASSAWDRGNSPLHF

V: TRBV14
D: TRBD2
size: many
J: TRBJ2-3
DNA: TGTGCCAGCAGCCAAGGGAGGGGCGGGAGAACAGATACGCAGTATTTT
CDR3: CASSQGRGGRTDTQYF

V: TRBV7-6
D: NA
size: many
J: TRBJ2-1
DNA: TGTGCCAGCAGCTTGGGGACGCAACACAATGAGCAGTTCTTC
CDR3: CASSLGTQHNEQFF

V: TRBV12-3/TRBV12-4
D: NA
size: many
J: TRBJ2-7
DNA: TGTGCCAGCACCCCGACCCCAACAGGGCGCGTCCCCTACGAGCAGTACTTC
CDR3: CASTPTPTGRVPYEQYF

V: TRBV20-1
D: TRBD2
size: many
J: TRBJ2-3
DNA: TGCAGTGGGGCGGGAGGCACAGATACGCAGTATTTT
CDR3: CSGAGGTDTQYF

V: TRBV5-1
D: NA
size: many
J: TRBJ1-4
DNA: TGCGCCAGCAGCTTATCGTCGACTAATGAAAAACTGTTTTTT
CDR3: CASSLSSTNEKLFF

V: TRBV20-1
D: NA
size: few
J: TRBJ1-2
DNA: TGCAGTGCTAGTACTGGCTACACCTTC
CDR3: CSASTGYTF

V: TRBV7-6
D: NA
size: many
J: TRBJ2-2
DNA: TGTGCCAGCAGCTTTCTTACCGGGGAGCTGTTTTTT
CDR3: CASSFLTGELFF

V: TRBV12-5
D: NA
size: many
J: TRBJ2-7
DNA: TGTGCTAGTGGTTTGGGGCTAACCTACGAGCAGTACTTC
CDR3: CASGLGLTYEQYF

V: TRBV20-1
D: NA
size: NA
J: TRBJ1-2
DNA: TGCAGTGCTGGATTCATTGGAACGGATGGCTACACCTTC
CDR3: CSAGFIGTDGYTF

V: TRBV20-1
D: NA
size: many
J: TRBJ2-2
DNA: TGCAGTGCTACCCCGACGAACACCGGGGAGCTGTTTTTT
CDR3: CSATPTNTGELFF

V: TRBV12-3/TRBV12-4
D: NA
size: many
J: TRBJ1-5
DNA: TGTGCCAGCAGTTCGGGTAGGGGGGGTCAGCCCCAGCATTTT
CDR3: CASSSGRGGQPQHF